This TCR beta chain emerged from a study of T-cell memory formation after mild COVID-19. Each CDR3 protein is one row after TCRdb ran MiXCR on the 5' RACE reads. The sample shows 14,000 to 15,000 distinct CDR3 sequences, around a fifth of them seen only once. Broader study findings: CM and EM subsets held most contracting CD4+ clones; EMRA held CD8+ ones.

This clonotype was detected a few times. Its antigen is as yet unknown. CDR3 length equals 17 residues. Germline loops: CDR1 MGHRA, CDR2 YSYEKL. V was cut by 3 bases and J by 1 base, with 18 bases left in between. The TCR sequence derives from a man aged 18-30 years who had mild COVID-19 (a few samples of this study predate the infection). Cell type and time point are not known. V usage is TRBV4-1 and J usage is TRBJ1-1; D not resolved. The sample comprised PBMCs or a T cell subset sorted from them (not recorded which). CDR3 in DNA: TGCGCCAGCAGCCACCCCTTAAGTTTCGTGGGGAACACTGAAGCTTTCTTT. Translation gives CASSHPLSFVGNTEAFF.